This TCR beta chain comes out of a study of metastatic and nonmetastatic thyroid tumors. Across the study: Blood and tumor or nodule tissue repertoires from malignant and benign thyroid patients were compared. Findings and caveats of the study: Reports indicated that malignant thyroid tumors showed significantly higher TCR beta diversity than benign nodules did, in blood and tumor.

Per the authors' pipeline: Variation in CDR3 across clinicopathological groups served as the basis for constructing a distant-metastasis classifier in papillary thyroid cancer. Using MiXCR, TCRdb reanalyzed the PCR reads. What appears here as the V and J calls and clone size reflects TCRdb's work, not the paper's. Among around 28,000 clones, approximately 13% were seen once, and the ten largest hold about 5.3%. No treatment had been given to any patient before thyroid surgery. This clone was seen ten or more times. Its target is not known. This clonotype was obtained from a female donor with papillary thyroid cancer or a benign thyroid nodule (not recorded which). Some clones in this sample may be carry-over from other donors' samples. Sequencing was done on a sample of blood.

CDR3: CASSPRDRHGYTF. CDR3 in DNA: TGTGCCAGCAGCCCCCGGGACAGGCATGGCTACACCTTC. This chain links TRBV3-1 with TRBJ1-2, with TRBD1 identical over 8 bases. This CDR3 region has 13 residues. The V and J ends lost 4 bases and 6 bases, in that order; junction bases with no gene match: 4. Germline lookup yields CDR1 LGHDT and CDR2 YNNKEL (reference sequence).